This T cell receptor (beta chain) comes out of a study of blood T cell repertoires in COVID-19. Study-level background: Acute and convalescent COVID-19 samples came from the United States, Italy and Spain. PBMCs, B-cell-depleted T cells, or T cells were the source of the cDNA or gDNA that made up the material.

V dropped 0 bases and J dropped 5 bases, with 13 bases sitting between them. The germline CDR1 and CDR2 sequences are MNHEY and SVGAGI. The CDR3 has 15 amino acids. Produced via immunoSEQ multiplex PCR; TCRdb's table is partial and in-frame only. The data contain 200,000 to 300,000 clones, about 83% of them singletons. Sequencing input: peripheral blood. This TCR derives from a human donor in a cohort sampled during active COVID-19. The chain joins TRBV6-5 to TRBJ2-5; D may be TRBD1 (5 bases). This CDR3 reads CASSYSKGLGETQYF. The CDR3 DNA reads TGTGCCAGCAGTTACTCGAAGGGGCTGGGGGAGACCCAGTACTTC.